This T cell receptor (beta chain) was sequenced during a study of blood T cell repertoires in COVID-19. Study overall: COVID-19 samples collected from the United States, Italy and Spain covered acute and convalescent phases.

Enrolment of Seattle patients took place during active infection, and they were followed longitudinally. Assay: immunoSEQ multiplex PCR; the TCRdb copy retains only in-frame clones and omits some. The sample yields about 480,000 clones, 88% seen once. This CDR3 is 17 amino acids long. Per germline, CDR1 MNHNS and CDR2 SASEGT. V was pared by 2 bases and J by 3 bases, with 10 bases of the junction left unmatched. The receptor's source is a woman aged 45 to 65 with COVID-19, enrolled during active disease. This chain connects TRBV6-1 to TRBJ2-3, with 8 bases matching TRBD2. Specimen: peripheral blood. DNA for the CDR3: TGTGCCAGCAGTGAACAACCGCCGGGGGGGACTACAGATACGCAGTATTTT. Protein product: CASSEQPPGGTTDTQYF.